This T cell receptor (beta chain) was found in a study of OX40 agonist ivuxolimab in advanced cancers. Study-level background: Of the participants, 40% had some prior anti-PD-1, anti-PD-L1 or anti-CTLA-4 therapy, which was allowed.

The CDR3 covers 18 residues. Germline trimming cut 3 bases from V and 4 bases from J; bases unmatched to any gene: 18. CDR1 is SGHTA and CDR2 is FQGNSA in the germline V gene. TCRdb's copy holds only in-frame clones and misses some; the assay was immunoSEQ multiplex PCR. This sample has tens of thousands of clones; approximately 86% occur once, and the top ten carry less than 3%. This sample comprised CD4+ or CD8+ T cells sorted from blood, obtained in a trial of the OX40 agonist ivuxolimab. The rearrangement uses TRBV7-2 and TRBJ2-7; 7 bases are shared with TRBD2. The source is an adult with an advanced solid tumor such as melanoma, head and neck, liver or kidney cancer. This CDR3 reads CASSFQLAGPGGKYEQYF. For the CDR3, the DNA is TGTGCCAGCAGCTTCCAGTTAGCCGGGCCCGGGGGGAAATACGAGCAGTACTTC.